Following are 28 T cell receptor gamma chains from one sample sequenced in a study of gamma-delta T cells after stem cell transplantation. TCRdb made new clone calls on the RT-PCR reads using CATT. The table has hundreds of gamma-chain clones, about 6% seen once. The sequenced sample consisted of gamma-delta T cells. All receptors come from a human donor. It is not recorded whose cells these are; they may come from a transplant donor.

This clone rates as medium-sized. The chain links TRGV9 to TRGJP. CDR3 length: 17 amino acids. Germline V gives CDR1 GITISATS, CDR2 ISYDGTV (reference sequence). With V trimmed by 4 bases and J by 6 bases, 9 bases remained unmatched. DNA of the CDR3: TGTGCCTTGTGGGATGGGTCTCGAGAGTTGGGCAAAAAAATCAAGGTATTT. It translates to CALWDGSRELGKKIKVF.

This clone is classed as large. A much larger clone lies a single base off, so this may be a read error. The same CDR3 is also encoded by other DNA sequences in this sample. The J gene is TRGJP, the V gene TRGV9. CDR3 size: 16 residues. The V segment lost 0 bases and the J segment 7 bases; nucleotides outside the gene matches: 3. CDR1 and CDR2 (germline): GITISATS, ISYDGTV (reference sequence). CDR3 nucleotide sequence: TGTGCCTTGTGGGAGGTGCAGGAGTTGGGCAAAAAAATCAAGGTATTT. It codes for CALWEVQELGKKIKVF.

Relative to its sample, this clone is medium-sized (0.01 to 0.1%). Different DNA sequences within this sample yield the same CDR3. The chain recombines TRGV9 with TRGJ1 or TRGJ2. Germline-derived CDR1 and CDR2 are GITISATS and ISYDGTV (reference sequence). Trimming removed 0 bases from V and 10 bases from J; junction bases left unmatched: 9. This CDR3 contains 13 residues. The CDR3: CALWEVHDGKKLF. DNA for the CDR3: TGTGCCTTGTGGGAGGTGCACGACGGAAAGAAACTCTTT.

Relative to its sample, this clone is large. The same CDR3 is also encoded by other DNA sequences in this sample. The chain joins TRGV9 to TRGJP. This CDR3 is 16 amino acids long. Germline CDR1 GITISATS, CDR2 ISYDGTV (reference sequence). Losses at the gene ends were 4 bases for V and 4 bases for J; bases not matched to a gene: 4. The CDR3 is CALWEDQELGKKIKVF. In DNA, the CDR3 is TGTGCCTTGTGGGAAGACCAAGAGTTGGGCAAAAAAATCAAGGTATTT.

This clone is classed as medium-sized. This specimen includes other DNA sequences encoding the same CDR3. The chain couples TRGV9 to TRGJP. After removal of 4 bases from V and 7 bases from J, the junction contained 16 bases not matched to a gene. This CDR3 is built from 19 residues. Germline V CDR1 and CDR2: GITISATS, ISYDGTV (reference sequence). CDR3 sequence reads: CALWETPPHGELGKKIKVF. The CDR3 nucleotides read TGTGCCTTGTGGGAAACCCCCCCACATGGGGAGTTGGGCAAAAAAATCAAGGTATTT.

This chain joins TRGV9 and TRGJP. Trimming removed 3 bases from V and 4 bases from J; junction bases left unmatched: 6. The germline V gene has CDR1 GITISATS and CDR2 ISYDGTV (reference sequence). The CDR3 covers 17 residues. CDR3 protein: CALWETDQELGKKIKVF. The CDR3 DNA is TGTGCCTTGTGGGAGACAGATCAAGAGTTGGGCAAAAAAATCAAGGTATTT.

V usage is TRGV9 and J usage is TRGJP. Germline V CDR1 and CDR2: GITISATS, ISYDGTV (reference sequence). The CDR3 is made up of 18 amino acids. Trimming at V came to 0 bases and at J to 7 bases, leaving 9 bases not matched to a gene. The CDR3 region has the DNA TGTGCCTTGTGGGAGGTGCAGCCAAAGGAGTTGGGCAAAAAAATCAAGGTATTT. Its translation is CALWEVQPKELGKKIKVF.

A remark on this clone: A much larger clone differs from this one at a single base, so this may be a read error. V usage is TRGV9 and J usage is TRGJP. The V gene's germline CDR1 is GITISATS and CDR2 ISYDGTV (reference sequence). CDR3 length equals 16 residues. The CDR3 here is CALWEIQELSKKIKVF. The CDR3 nucleotides are TGTGCCTTGTGGGAGATACAAGAGTTGAGCAAAAAAATCAAGGTATTT.

V gene TRGV9 combines with J gene TRGJP. The CDR3 is made up of 15 amino acids. Germline V gene lookup returns CDR1 GITISATS and CDR2 ISYDGTV (reference sequence). The J segment lost 5 bases and the V segment lost 6 bases, leaving 4 bases of the junction unmatched. The CDR3 region is CALWTEELGKKIKVF. The DNA of the CDR3 is TGTGCCTTGTGGACGGAAGAGTTGGGCAAAAAAATCAAGGTATTT.

By sample share, this clone is medium-sized (0.01 to 0.1%). Other DNA sequences within the sample encode an identical CDR3. The J gene is TRGJP, the V gene TRGV9. This CDR3 spans 15 amino acids. Germline trimming cut 4 bases from V and 6 bases from J; bases unmatched to any gene: 3. Germline-derived CDR1 and CDR2 are GITISATS and ISYDGTV (reference sequence). The CDR3 sequence: CALWELELGKKIKVF. Here the CDR3 DNA reads TGTGCCTTGTGGGAACTAGAGTTGGGCAAAAAAATCAAGGTATTT.

In this sample, this clone is large. This CDR3 is also generated by other DNA sequences in the sample. The rearrangement uses TRGV9 and TRGJP. This CDR3 is 16 amino acids long. Losses at the gene ends were 3 bases for V and 4 bases for J; bases not matched to a gene: 3. Germline CDR1 is GITISATS and CDR2 is ISYDGTV (reference sequence). CDR3 nucleotide sequence: TGTGCCTTGTGGGAGATACAAGAGTTGGGCAAAAAAATCAAGGTATTT. Its protein is CALWEIQELGKKIKVF.

This clone was picked up a small number of times. A read error likely explains why the TCRdb protein, taken from a much larger clone, differs from this DNA's translation at residue 8; the protein shown is translated from the DNA. The V and J genes are TRGV9 and TRGJP. Germline V gives CDR1 GITISATS, CDR2 ISYDGTV (reference sequence). CDR3 size: 16 residues. The V and J ends lost 2 bases and 9 bases, in that order; junction bases with no gene match: 7. The chain's CDR3 is CALWEDGGLGKKIKVF. The CDR3 DNA reads as TGTGCCTTGTGGGAGGATGGAGGGTTGGGCAAAAAAATCAAGGTATTT.

As concerns this clone: This likely reflects a read error, since a far larger clone is one base away. Other DNA sequences within the sample encode an identical CDR3. The rearrangement links TRGV9 to TRGJP. Germline V CDR1 and CDR2: GITISATS, ISYDGTV (reference sequence). V shed 1 base and J 8 bases; nucleotides not matched to a gene: 8. This CDR3 region has 17 residues. CDR3 bases: TGTGCCTTGTGGGAGGTCCCACCACAGTTGGGCAAAAAAATCAAGGTATTT. This codes for CALWEVPPQLGKKIKVF.

This clone ranks as hyperexpanded. Within the sample, other DNA sequences also encode this same CDR3. The chain uses TRGV9 and TRGJP. This CDR3 contains 11 residues. Per germline, CDR1 GITISATS and CDR2 ISYDGTV (reference sequence). Trimming removed 4 bases from V and 16 bases from J; junction bases left unmatched: 1. The CDR3 region is CALWEKKIKVF. The DNA for the CDR3 is TGTGCCTTGTGGGAAAAAAAAATCAAGGTATTT.

This clone turned up a few times. TCRdb records a much larger clone's protein for this DNA, with a difference at residue 7 that likely arises from a read error; the protein given is the translation of the DNA. CDR3 amino acids: CALWEGGLGKKIKVF. The DNA for the CDR3 is TGTGCCTTGTGGGAAGGGGGGTTGGGCAAAAAAATCAAGGTATTT. The chain links TRGV9 to TRGJP. This CDR3 spans 15 amino acids. Germline lookup yields CDR1 GITISATS and CDR2 ISYDGTV (reference sequence). J lost 9 bases, V lost 4 bases, and 6 bases had no gene match.

V gene TRGV9 combines with J gene TRGJP. The length of the CDR3 is 19 residues. With V trimmed by 4 bases and J by 5 bases, 14 bases remained unmatched. Germline values: CDR1 GITISATS, CDR2 ISYDGTV (reference sequence). CDR3 amino acids: CALWDALGEKELGKKIKVF. The DNA of the CDR3 is TGTGCCTTGTGGGACGCCCTAGGGGAAAAAGAGTTGGGCAAAAAAATCAAGGTATTT.

This clone was found a few times. A far larger clone is off by one base, so a read error is likely. This sequence joins TRGV9 and TRGJP. The CDR3 covers 17 residues. Germline V CDR1 and CDR2: GITISATS, ISYDGTV (reference sequence). Trimming at V came to 5 bases and at J to 11 bases, leaving 15 bases not matched to a gene. DNA of the CDR3: TGTGCCTTGTGGGCCGTTCCCGTTGGGGTGGGCAAAAAAATCAAGGTATTT. As protein: CALWAVPVGVGKKIKVF.

With respect to this clone: This likely stems from a read error, as it lies one base from a far larger clone. Other DNA sequences in the same sample also yield this CDR3. CDR3 DNA: TGTGCTTTGTGGGAGGATGGAGAGTTGGGCAAAAAAATCAAGGTATTT. Its protein is CALWEDGELGKKIKVF. This chain links TRGV9 with TRGJP. The CDR3 contains 16 residues. From germline, CDR1 is GITISATS and CDR2 ISYDGTV (reference sequence).

The rearrangement uses TRGV9 and TRGJP. The germline gives CDR1 GITISATS, CDR2 ISYDGTV (reference sequence). Trimming removed 5 bases from V and 7 bases from J; junction bases left unmatched: 8. CDR3 size: 16 residues. CDR3 sequence (DNA): TGTGCCTTGTGGGCACAGAGGGAGTTGGGCAAAAAAATCAAGGTATTT. Amino acids: CALWAQRELGKKIKVF.

By sample share, this clone is large (0.1 to 1%). V is TRGV8 and J is TRGJ1 or TRGJ2. The CDR3 has 11 amino acids. V shed 3 bases and J 7 bases; nucleotides not matched to a gene: 3. Germline CDR1 is VENAVY and CDR2 is YDSYNSRV. CDR3 coding DNA: TGTGCCACCTGGGATTTGTATAAGAAACTCTTT. This codes for CATWDLYKKLF.

This clone was counted between two and nine times. The protein TCRdb lists belongs to a much larger clone and differs from this DNA's translation at residue 8, which points to a read error; the protein shown is made from the DNA. The same CDR3 can be traced to other DNA sequences in this sample. The V call is TRGV9, the J call TRGJP. Germline V gene data show CDR1 as GITISATS and CDR2 as ISYDGTV (reference sequence). V trimming: 1 base; J trimming: 9 bases; junction bases outside the gene matches: 6. CDR3 length: 16 residues. The CDR3 sequence: CALWEVKVLGKKIKVF. The CDR3 DNA is TGTGCCTTGTGGGAGGTCAAAGTGTTGGGCAAAAAAATCAAGGTATTT.

The J gene is TRGJP, the V gene TRGV9. The CDR3 has 16 residues. Germline V CDR1 and CDR2: GITISATS, ISYDGTV (reference sequence). V trimming: 3 bases; J trimming: 9 bases; junction bases outside the gene matches: 8. The CDR3 DNA sequence: TGTGCCTTGTGGGAGCAGCATAGGTTGGGCAAAAAAATCAAGGTATTT. Its translation is CALWEQHRLGKKIKVF.

A few counts support this clone. The chain uses TRGV9 and TRGJP. The CDR3 contains 16 residues. Germline V gene data show CDR1 as GITISATS and CDR2 as ISYDGTV (reference sequence). The J segment lost 11 bases and the V segment lost 3 bases, leaving 10 bases of the junction unmatched. In nucleotides, the CDR3 is TGTGCCTTGTGGGAGTCCCTGAGGGTGGGCAAAAAAATCAAGGTATTT. Amino acids: CALWESLRVGKKIKVF.

The chain carries TRGV9 and TRGJP. The trim removed 2 bases at V and 7 bases at J, leaving 8 bases unmatched. The CDR3 is 17 residues long. Germline CDR1 reads GITISATS; CDR2 reads ISYDGTV (reference sequence). DNA of the CDR3: TGTGCCTTGTGGGAGGGCAACCCGGAGTTGGGCAAAAAAATCAAGGTATTT. Protein: CALWEGNPELGKKIKVF.

This clone is deemed medium-sized. This chain joins TRGV9 and TRGJP. Germline loops: CDR1 GITISATS, CDR2 ISYDGTV (reference sequence). J was trimmed by 7 bases and V by 6 bases; bases with no gene match: 6. This CDR3 has 15 residues. The CDR3 loop is CALWRKELGKKIKVF. CDR3 bases: TGTGCCTTGTGGCGGAAGGAGTTGGGCAAAAAAATCAAGGTATTT.

This clone was picked up a small number of times. TCRdb attributes to this sequence the protein of a much larger clone, which differs from the DNA translation at residue 5; a read error is likely, and the protein displayed is translated from the DNA. The rearrangement uses TRGV9 and TRGJP. CDR3 length: 17 amino acids. V lost 5 bases and J lost 8; bases outside the gene matches: 12. Looked up from germline, CDR1 is GITISATS and CDR2 is ISYDGTV (reference sequence). For the CDR3, the DNA is TGTGCCTTGTGGGGGGTCCCACCGCAGTTGGGCAAAAAAATCAAGGTATTT. Its protein is CALWGVPPQLGKKIKVF.

About this clone itself: The sample carries other DNA sequences with the same CDR3. The rearrangement links TRGV9 to TRGJ1 or TRGJ2. V shed 2 bases, J shed 6 bases, and the junction held 1 base outside the gene matches. CDR1 is GITISATS and CDR2 is ISYDGTV in the germline V gene (reference sequence). CDR3 length equals 11 residues. The CDR3 nucleotides read TGTGCCTTGTGGGAGGGTTATAAGAAACTCTTT. As protein: CALWEGYKKLF.

Only a few counts were recorded for this clone. With only one base between it and a far larger clone, this is likely a read error. The chain is built from TRGV9 and TRGJP. The germline V gene has CDR1 GITISATS and CDR2 ISYDGTV (reference sequence). Trimming removed 5 bases from V and 12 bases from J; junction bases left unmatched: 16. CDR3 length equals 17 residues. CDR3 loop: CALWAVLVGAGKKIKVF. In nucleotides, the CDR3 is TGTGCCTTGTGGGCCGTTCTCGTTGGGGCGGGCAAAAAAATCAAGGTATTT.